The TCR beta chain under discussion was sequenced for a study of T cell changes during pregnancy in multiple sclerosis. Sequencing was performed with immunoSEQ multiplex PCR; in TCRdb, only in-frame clones are kept and a portion is missing. Among 70,000 to 90,000 clones listed, 91% were seen once. V was clipped by 5 bases and J by 2 bases; unmatched bases: 6. This CDR3 spans 14 amino acids. Germline CDR1 WNHNN, CDR2 SYGVQD (reference sequence). The origin of this receptor is a female donor in good health, serving as a control in a pregnancy study. Some clones in this sample may be carry-over from other donors' samples. The chain combines TRBV10-1 with TRBJ2-7; 7 bases line up with TRBD1. This specimen was PBMCs, taken in the first trimester of pregnancy. CDR3: CASSQQGRTYEQYF. The DNA for the CDR3 is TGCGCCAGCAGTCAACAGGGGCGAACCTACGAGCAGTACTTC.